The next 12 T cell receptor beta chains were all read from a single sample in a study of PD-1 blockade in classical Hodgkin lymphoma. The table came from immunoSEQ multiplex PCR; TCRdb's copy has only in-frame clones and leaves some out. The table lists about 21,000 clones, around 70% of them singletons. Every patient had relapsed following autologous stem cell transplantation, and cohorts differed in brentuximab vedotin exposure. The material was peripheral blood mononuclear cells (PBMCs), obtained at baseline. Receptors originate from a human donor with classical Hodgkin lymphoma.

The rearrangement joins TRBV15 to TRBJ1-5; unclear D gene. This CDR3 comprises 17 residues. The germline V and J ends were trimmed by 0 bases and 5 bases, with 17 bases remaining between them. Germline V CDR1 and CDR2: LNHNV, YYDKDF (reference sequence). CDR3 sequence: CATSRELRRPWYQPQHF. The CDR3 DNA sequence: TGTGCCACCAGCAGAGAACTCCGGAGGCCGTGGTATCAGCCCCAGCATTTT.

This sequence joins TRBV28 and TRBJ1-4; D unresolved. This CDR3 has 15 residues. Germline values: CDR1 MDHEN, CDR2 SYDVKM. Trimming took 5 bases from V and 0 from J, leaving 10 bases between them. CDR3 DNA sequence: TGTGCCAGCAGTCTAACACACGCAACTAATGAAAAACTGTTTTTT. As protein: CASSLTHATNEKLFF.

The genes are TRBV9 and TRBJ2-3, with unresolved D. V lost 4 bases and J 4 bases, leaving 28 bases between the germline ends. The CDR3 covers 19 residues. Germline CDR1 SGDLS, CDR2 YYNGEE. The CDR3 reads CASSSQHPDPDPIPDTQYF. CDR3 sequence (DNA): TGTGCCAGCAGCTCACAACACCCGGACCCTGATCCTATCCCAGATACGCAGTATTTT.

J is TRBJ1-5 and V is TRBV18, with D uncertain. Germline V gene lookup returns CDR1 KGHSH and CDR2 LQKENI. The CDR3 loop spans 13 amino acids. V dropped 3 bases and J dropped 6 bases, with 9 bases sitting between them. For the CDR3, the DNA is TGTGCCAGCTCACCTTCTGACGGTCAGCCCCAGCATTTT. Its protein is CASSPSDGQPQHF.

J is TRBJ1-1 and V is TRBV7-9, with D perhaps TRBD1 (5 bases). V dropped 9 bases and J dropped 0 bases, with 17 bases sitting between them. CDR1 is SEHNR and CDR2 is FQNEAQ in the germline V gene (reference sequence). The CDR3 consists of 15 residues. The chain's CDR3 is CASSPTTRVNTEAFF. The CDR3 DNA is TGTGCCAGTAGTCCCACCACCAGGGTGAACACTGAAGCTTTCTTT.

The V call is TRBV2, the J call TRBJ1-5; TRBD1 matches 8 bases. Germline loops: CDR1 SNHLY, CDR2 FYNNEI. This CDR3 is 15 amino acids long. The ends lost 4 bases at V and 6 bases at J; junction bases unmatched: 8. CDR3 sequence: CASSVTGTGRQPQHF. The CDR3 DNA reads as TGTGCCAGCAGTGTGACCGGGACAGGACGTCAGCCCCAGCATTTT.

This clone was found once. The chain couples TRBV19 to TRBJ2-7; TRBD1 matches at 7 bases. This CDR3 region has 13 residues. Looked up from germline, CDR1 is LNHDA and CDR2 is SQIVND (reference sequence). V lost 5 bases to trimming and J lost 3 bases; unmatched junction nucleotides: 4. This CDR3 is CASSRQGRYEQYF. As DNA, the CDR3 is TGTGCCAGTAGTCGACAGGGACGCTACGAGCAGTACTTC.

The gene calls are TRBV2 and TRBJ1-2; D not resolved. CDR3 length: 12 residues. Between the trimmed V and J ends, which lost 3 bases and 4 bases, there was a span of 6 bases. Germline CDR1 and CDR2: SNHLY and FYNNEI. For the CDR3, the DNA is TGTGCCAGCAGTGACAGCTCCTATGGCTACACCTTC. This encodes CASSDSSYGYTF.

V and J are TRBV4-3 and TRBJ2-7; D tentatively reads TRBD1 or TRBD2 (6 bases each). V was pared by 0 bases and J by 1 base, with 10 bases between. The CDR3 loop spans 15 amino acids. In germline, CDR1 is LGHNA, CDR2 YSLEER. CDR3 coding DNA: TGCGCCAGCAGCCAAGAGGAGGGGGGTTCCTACGAGCAGTACTTC. This sequence encodes CASSQEEGGSYEQYF.

V is TRBV5-1 and J is TRBJ2-7, with a possible D match to TRBD1 (6 bases). The germline V gene encodes CDR1 SGHRS and CDR2 YFSETQ. This CDR3 is 15 amino acids long. V was shortened by 5 bases and J by 1 base, with 16 bases between the two germline ends. The CDR3 coding sequence is TGCGCCAGCAGGCCACAGGGAGTGGTTTCCTACGAGCAGTACTTC. Translating it yields CASRPQGVVSYEQYF. Drawing the rest from reference TRBV5-1 and TRBJ2-7, the complete variable domain is KAGVTQTPRYLIKTRGQQVTLSCSPISGHRSVSWYQQTPGQGLQFLFEYFSETQRNKGNFPGRFSGRQFSNSRSEMNVSTLELGDSALYLCASRPQGVVSYEQYFGPGTRLTVT.

The chain links TRBV9 to TRBJ1-3, with D perhaps matching TRBD1 (6 bases). The germline gives CDR1 SGDLS, CDR2 YYNGEE. CDR3 length equals 15 residues. V was pared by 4 bases and J by 1 base, with 12 bases between. The CDR3 sequence is CASSPFTGSGNTIYF. The DNA of the CDR3 is TGTGCCAGCAGCCCATTCACAGGGTCTGGAAACACCATATATTTT.

Only a few counts were recorded for this clone. J is TRBJ2-5 and V is TRBV19; TRBD1 matches 8 bases. The trim removed 5 bases at V and 5 bases at J, leaving 10 bases unmatched. This CDR3 is 15 amino acids long. The germline V gene encodes CDR1 LNHDA and CDR2 SQIVND (reference sequence). This CDR3 is CASSFLQGAEETQYF. The CDR3 DNA reads as TGTGCCAGTAGTTTCCTTCAGGGGGCGGAGGAGACCCAGTACTTC.